This T cell receptor beta chain was identified during a study of Graves' ophthalmopathy and Graves' hyperthyroidism (dated by TCRdb to the late 2010s). Regarding the study in general: Peripheral blood was collected before any treatment was given, at the time of initial diagnosis. TCR beta repertoire signatures were used to distinguish Graves' ophthalmopathy from Graves' hyperthyroidism and to predict progression to ophthalmopathy. In total, 120 to 150 blood samples were TCR-sequenced: approximately 42 ophthalmopathy, 75 hyperthyroidism and some 17 hyperthyroidism-to-ophthalmopathy patients. To explore V-J signatures that distinguish ophthalmopathy from hyperthyroidism, a discovery set of 90 to 100 patients was enrolled, made up of 40 to 45 with ophthalmopathy and 57 with stable hyperthyroidism. For independent validation, a separate cohort was made up of 18 hyperthyroidism patients plus 17 patients who later progressed from hyperthyroidism to ophthalmopathy. In a handful of hyperthyroidism patients, the T-cell repertoire of thyroid tissue was compared with the T-cell repertoire of blood. After sampling, hyperthyroidism patients received methimazole starting at 30 mg daily, and ophthalmopathy patients received high-dose intravenous methylprednisolone. The 75 to 100 discovery patients were divided at random into training and test sets in a 7:3 ratio.

This clonotype has ten or more counts. What antigen it recognizes has not been identified. Base qualities are not provided; no much larger clone lies one nucleotide away. The paper's findings and limits, for the study overall: Sample size was not predetermined statistically, and investigators were not blinded to group allocation. Among expanded thyroid clonotypes with frequency above 0.001, most also showed up in blood, which suggests that blood repertoires may reflect the thyroid immune response. In validation, the model predicted ophthalmopathy progression with about 71% sensitivity and around 72% specificity; approximately 12 predicted patients were CT-confirmed with GO in a median of approximately six months. The 13-signature model separated ophthalmopathy from stable hyperthyroidism with around 90% sensitivity and around 81% specificity in cross-validation, and 80%/75% in the test set.

For repertoire sequencing, the TCR beta CDR3 regions were amplified from RNA transcripts. A first-round RT-PCR used HTBI primers with the Qiagen OneStep RT-PCR kit, followed by a second-round multiplex PCR, size selection and purification. Libraries were sequenced on an Illumina HiSeq2000 using paired-end 100 bp reads. Per the source publication's procedure: Reads were processed with SOAPnuke, discarding reads with adapters, uncalled bases, mean Phred below 15, or no exact constant-primer or identifier match. COPE v1.2.5 was used to merge high-quality paired reads. Each unique nucleotide sequence was defined as a clonotype, and clonotypes were aligned to IMGT TRB V, D and J references with MiTCR v1.1. Only V-J combinations with frequency above 0.0001 were analysed, covering approximately 99% of repertoires. A TCR clonal expansion and chaos score per V-J combination was defined as the ratio of F50 clonal expansion to chaos observed in the TCRdist matrix. Welch's t-statistics and random forest were used to reduce features to about 14 V-J combinations, which were fed into a naive Bayes classifier. Thyroid-blood repertoire similarity was quantified with the Morisita-Horn index. TCRdb trimmed the raw reads at Q25, called clones with MiXCR and kept productive beta chains. For every CDR3 protein sequence, its rows merge into one entry that carries the most common genes and DNA. The V and J calls shown here were made by TCRdb, not taken from the authors' results. This sample lists about 400,000 distinct CDR3 sequences; approximately 20% were detected once. The biggest ten clones account for around 1.5% of the sample.

V has 3 bases trimmed and J has 5 bases trimmed; junction bases matching no gene number 9. From a lookup of the germline V gene, CDR1 and CDR2 are MNHEY and SVGEGT. From its cysteine to its phenylalanine, the CDR3 spans 15 amino acids. The read is trimmed to its CDR3 DNA, 45 bases read in frame from base 1. The ophthalmopathy patients had moderately to severely active disease, with a Clinical Activity Score of 3 or higher, a NOSPECS grade of 4 or higher, and a disease duration of less than 3 months. Patients were excluded if they had other autoimmune diseases, uncontrolled infections, pregnancy or lactation. Diagnosis was based on clinical symptoms, serum thyroxine, TRAb, thyroid ultrasound and orbital computed tomography. PBMCs were isolated from more than 8 ml of fresh peripheral blood by Ficoll-Paque density gradient centrifugation. Total RNA was extracted using Trizol reagent, and RNA quality was checked on an Agilent 2100 Bioanalyzer.

The origin of this receptor is a woman aged 18-29 years with Graves' ophthalmopathy. Donor details come from another sample of the same person, matched by shared clones. Sequencing was done on a sample of peripheral blood. The sequence joins TRBV6-2 or TRBV6-3 to TRBJ1-1; TRBD1 lines up with 7 middle nucleotides. The CDR3 region reads CASSYKQGRGTEAFF. The nucleotides read TGTGCCAGCAGTTATAAACAGGGGAGAGGAACTGAAGCTTTCTTT.